The clone carrying this TCR beta chain was counted once. Its target is not known. This entry belongs to a study of human thymus T cells. Overall study results and limits: Unrelated individuals were reported by related research to share highly overlapping thymic repertoires.

Thymus was obtained from resections taken during corrective heart surgery. TCRdb keeps only in-frame clones here, not all; method: immunoSEQ multiplex PCR. The sample has roughly 120,000 clones, around 96% seen once; the top ten hold 0.02% to 0.03%. The clonotype comes from a boy younger than two with a congenital heart defect but otherwise immunologically healthy. The sequenced material came from thymus tissue.

The CDR3 loop is CAIWGRQWSYEQYF. CDR3 bases: TGCGCCATCTGGGGGCGCCAGTGGTCTTACGAGCAGTACTTC. The chain recombines TRBV10-1 with TRBJ2-7, with D perhaps matching TRBD1 (6 bases). V lost 10 bases and J 4 bases, leaving 20 bases between the germline ends. Per germline, CDR1 WNHNN and CDR2 SYGVQD (reference sequence). The CDR3 is 14 residues long.